What follows are 20 T cell receptor beta chains derived from one specimen sequenced in a study of blood T cell repertoires in COVID-19 (dated by TCRdb to the early 2020s). Preparation of the library involved the immunoSEQ multiplex PCR assay. In TCRdb, the immuneACCESS table is reduced to in-frame sequences with V and J assigned. These tables do not hold every clone; where another copy was compared, an unresolved V gene accounts for under half, and the others remain unexplained. Present in this sample are over 250,000 clones, around 84% of which were seen just once. More than 1.1% of the sample belongs to the ten largest clones. Sequences were obtained from peripheral blood. These receptors all stem from a human donor with COVID-19, enrolled during active disease. The donor label of this sample is uncertain.

This sequence joins TRBV5-4 and TRBJ2-1; D possibly corresponds to TRBD2 (6 bases). The germline CDR1 and CDR2 sequences are SGHNT and YYREEE (reference sequence). CDR3 size: 17 residues. Trimming removed 4 bases at V and 1 base at J, with 18 bases between. The CDR3 spells CASSRNRVGGSYNEQFF. For the CDR3, the DNA is TGTGCCAGCAGCCGAAACAGAGTCGGGGGTTCCTACAATGAGCAGTTCTTC.

The rearrangement links TRBV7-2 to TRBJ1-2; weak D call: TRBD1 (6 bases). The CDR3 length is 14 residues. Germline CDR1 is SGHTA and CDR2 is FQGNSA. V shed 6 bases and J shed 3 bases, with 14 bases lying between them. The DNA for the CDR3 is TGTGCCAGCAGGTCCCAGGGGAGAGACTATGGCTACACCTTC. Its translation is CASRSQGRDYGYTF.

This chain links TRBV11-3 with TRBJ1-1; no reliable D call. Germline V CDR1 and CDR2: SGHNT, YENEEA. This CDR3 region has 13 residues. V gave up 0 bases and J gave up 5 bases, with 7 bases separating them. The CDR3 loop is CASSLDLGTEAFF. The CDR3 nucleotides read TGTGCCAGCAGCTTAGACCTCGGGACTGAAGCTTTCTTT.

The V call is TRBV4-3, the J call TRBJ2-2; D perhaps matches TRBD1 (6 bases). Trimming cost V 1 base and J 4 bases, with 16 bases left between them. CDR1 and CDR2 (germline): LGHNA, YSLEER. The CDR3 runs to 17 residues. The CDR3 region has the DNA TGCGCCAGCAGCCAAGTCCCCGTCGTCAGGGGCACCGGGGAGCTGTTTTTT. It codes for CASSQVPVVRGTGELFF.

The rearrangement links TRBV19 to TRBJ1-5, with TRBD1 as a possible D gene (6 bases). In germline, CDR1 is LNHDA, CDR2 SQIVND (reference sequence). The CDR3 consists of 14 residues. Between the trimmed V and J ends, which lost 7 bases and 2 bases, there was a span of 12 bases. The CDR3 DNA reads TGTGCCAGTACCTCCCCAGGGGGCAATCAGCCCCAGCATTTT. It specifies CASTSPGGNQPQHF.

The genes are TRBV2 and TRBJ1-5; D is unresolved. The CDR3 has 13 residues. Germline assignment: CDR1 SNHLY and CDR2 FYNNEI. Trimming took off 7 bases at V and 6 bases at J, with 13 bases between the two ends. CDR3 protein: CASMIEGGQPQHF. DNA for the CDR3: TGTGCCAGCATGATAGAGGGTGGTCAGCCCCAGCATTTT.

In DNA form, the CDR3 reads TGTGCCAGCAGGAGAACGGGAGGCTACACCTTC. Translating gives CASRRTGGYTF. The chain carries TRBV28 and TRBJ1-2; D is undetermined. V lost 6 bases and J 8 bases, leaving 10 bases between the germline ends. Germline assignment: CDR1 MDHEN and CDR2 SYDVKM. The CDR3 runs 11 residues.

The chain has TRBV9 and TRBJ2-7, with a tentative D call TRBD1 (5 bases). The CDR3 consists of 14 residues. Trimming pared 0 bases from V and 7 bases from J, leaving 14 bases between. Germline V gene sequence: CDR1 SGDLS, CDR2 YYNGEE. CDR3 DNA sequence: TGTGCCAGCAGCGTAGCTCCAACCCCAGGGGAGCAGTACTTC. Protein: CASSVAPTPGEQYF.

The chain has TRBV9 and TRBJ2-3; tentative D call: TRBD2 (5 bases). The CDR3 extends over 14 amino acids. Germline lookup yields CDR1 SGDLS and CDR2 YYNGEE. V lost 0 bases and J 6 bases, leaving 11 bases between the germline ends. Written as DNA, the CDR3 is TGTGCCAGCAGCGTAGGAGGGATTGCCGATACGCAGTATTTT. Encoded protein: CASSVGGIADTQYF.

The chain links TRBV28 to TRBJ2-5; D is uncertain. CDR1 and CDR2 (germline): MDHEN, SYDVKM. The V end lost 0 bases, the J end lost 5 bases, and 13 bases lay between the germline ends. This CDR3 has 15 residues. CDR3 region: CASSLWGDARETQYF. DNA of the CDR3: TGTGCCAGCAGTTTATGGGGCGACGCCCGGGAGACCCAGTACTTC.

This chain links TRBV29-1 with TRBJ2-2, with D perhaps TRBD2 (7 bases). Trimming cost V 5 bases and J 4 bases, with 14 bases left between them. The CDR3 spans 14 residues. Germline CDR1 and CDR2: SQVTM and ANQGSEA. The DNA of the CDR3 is TGCAGCGTTTACGGGGGGCGCCCCACCGGGGAGCTGTTTTTT. Translating it yields CSVYGGRPTGELFF.

The chain carries TRBV7-9 and TRBJ2-4; the match to TRBD1 covers 10 bases. The CDR3 sequence is 15 residues long. Germline values: CDR1 SEHNR, CDR2 FQNEAQ (reference sequence). Trimming cost V 3 bases and J 6 bases; bases outside gene matches: 5. CDR3 amino acids: CASSFGGQGGNIQYF. The DNA for the CDR3 is TGTGCCAGCAGCTTTGGCGGACAGGGGGGAAACATTCAGTACTTC.

The rearrangement links TRBV7-9 to TRBJ2-3; 10 bases map to TRBD2. The CDR3 totals 18 residues. Germline values: CDR1 SEHNR, CDR2 FQNEAQ (reference sequence). Trimming at V came to 3 bases and at J to 0 bases, leaving 9 bases not matched to a gene. The CDR3 is CASSFRAGGPESTDTQYF. CDR3 nucleotides: TGTGCCAGCAGCTTCAGAGCGGGAGGGCCTGAGAGCACAGATACGCAGTATTTT.

The genes are TRBV19 and TRBJ1-4; 8 nucleotides agree with TRBD1. The V gene's germline CDR1 is LNHDA and CDR2 SQIVND (reference sequence). CDR3 length: 15 residues. V lost 5 bases, J lost 4 bases, and 6 bases stayed unmatched. The CDR3 sequence is CASSARDRNNEKLFF. CDR3 bases: TGTGCCAGTAGTGCCCGGGACAGGAATAATGAAAAACTGTTTTTT.

The chain carries TRBV4-1 and TRBJ2-5, with TRBD2 identical over 8 bases. The V gene end was trimmed by 3 bases and the J gene end by 5 bases; junction bases not matched to a gene: 14. CDR3 length: 17 residues. Germline CDR1 is MGHRA and CDR2 is YSYEKL. The DNA for the CDR3 is TGCGCCAGCAGCCAGTCGGGAGGGGCGGCTGGTGAGGAGACCCAGTACTTC. Translation: CASSQSGGAAGEETQYF.

This clone was detected only once. The chain is built from TRBV27 and TRBJ2-5; TRBD2 might be the D (6 bases). Germline CDR1 is MNHEY and CDR2 is SMNVEV (reference sequence). CDR3 length equals 14 residues. With 3 bases removed from V and 2 bases from J, the gap between germline ends came to 10 bases. The CDR3 DNA reads as TGTGCCAGCAGTTTTTTCGGGAGTCAAGAGACCCAGTACTTC. Protein product: CASSFFGSQETQYF.

V and J are TRBV6-2 or TRBV6-3 and TRBJ2-5, with 7 bases lining up with TRBD1. The CDR3 contains 14 residues. Germline trimming cut 6 bases from V and 2 bases from J; bases unmatched to any gene: 6. CDR1 is MNHEY, CDR2 SVGEGT, per germline. CDR3 nucleotides: TGTGCCAGCAGCCGGGACAGCCAGCAAGAGACCCAGTACTTC. Residues: CASSRDSQQETQYF.

This clone was found once. V gene TRBV5-4 combines with J gene TRBJ2-1; D not certain. V was pared by 6 bases and J by 6 bases, with 13 bases between. The germline gives CDR1 SGHNT, CDR2 YYREEE (reference sequence). The CDR3 sequence is 13 residues long. The CDR3 region is CASNRVPSNEQFF. The CDR3 DNA reads as TGTGCCAGCAACCGGGTCCCGTCCAATGAGCAGTTCTTC.

The CDR3 protein is CASSPPRGTEAFF. In DNA form, the CDR3 reads TGTGCCAGCTCACCGCCGCGGGGGACTGAAGCTTTCTTT. V and J are TRBV18 and TRBJ1-1, with D possibly matching TRBD1 (5 bases). The germline V gene encodes CDR1 KGHSH and CDR2 LQKENI. V lost 3 bases and J lost 5, with 10 bases in between. The CDR3 covers 13 residues.

This sequence joins TRBV4-2 and TRBJ2-1; 8 nucleotides agree with TRBD2. CDR1 is LGHNA, CDR2 YNFKEQ, per germline. This CDR3 comprises 16 residues. V lost 4 bases, J lost 5 bases, and 10 bases stayed unmatched. CDR3 nucleotides: TGTGCCAGCAGCCCCGCGGAACTAGCGGCCCACAATGAGCAGTTCTTC. Translated: CASSPAELAAHNEQFF.